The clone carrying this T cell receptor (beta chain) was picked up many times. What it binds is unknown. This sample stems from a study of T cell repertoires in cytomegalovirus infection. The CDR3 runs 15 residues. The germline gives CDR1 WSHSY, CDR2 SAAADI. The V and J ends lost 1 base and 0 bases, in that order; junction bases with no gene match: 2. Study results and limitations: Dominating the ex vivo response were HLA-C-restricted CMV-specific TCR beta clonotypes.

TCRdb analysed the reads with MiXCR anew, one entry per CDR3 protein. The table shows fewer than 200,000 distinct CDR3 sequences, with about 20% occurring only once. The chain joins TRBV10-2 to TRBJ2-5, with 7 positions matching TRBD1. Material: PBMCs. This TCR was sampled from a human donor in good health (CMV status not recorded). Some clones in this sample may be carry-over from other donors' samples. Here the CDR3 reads CASSEWGTDQETQYF. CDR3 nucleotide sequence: TGCGCCAGCAGTGAGTGGGGGACAGACCAAGAGACCCAGTACTTC.